The 5 T cell receptor beta chains given below trace back to one sample, sequenced in a study of human T cells and chemical hapten exposure. TCRdb used MiXCR to reprocess the RACE reads, holding one entry per CDR3 protein. The table records tens of thousands of distinct CDR3 sequences, around 15% of them present only once. The time point denotes: pre-sensitization, week 0. The treatment: therapeutic diphenylcyclopropenone sensitization with weekly scalp DPC. Source: whole blood, taken in connection with sensitization to the hapten diphenylcyclopropenone (DPC). The receptors were sampled from a woman between 45 and 65 years old with alopecia areata. Some clones in this sample may be carry-over from other donors' samples.

This clonotype was seen a handful of times. The rearrangement links TRBV18 to TRBJ1-6, with 8 bases fitting TRBD1. The CDR3 covers 14 residues. The junction had 7 bases not matched to a gene; V was cut back by 8 bases and J by 7 bases. The germline V gene encodes CDR1 KGHSH and CDR2 LQKENI. In DNA, the CDR3 is TGTGCCAGCCGCGGACAGGGCCCCAATTCACCCCTCCACTTT. Translated, it gives CASRGQGPNSPLHF.

This clonotype was found a few times. The V and J genes are TRBV28 and TRBJ1-2, with a tentative D call TRBD1 (6 bases). CDR3 length: 15 residues. V shed 2 bases and J shed 1 base, with 11 bases lying between them. From germline, CDR1 is MDHEN and CDR2 SYDVKM. The CDR3 is CASSLPGDSNYGYTF. Written as DNA, the CDR3 is TGTGCCAGCAGTTTACCAGGGGATAGTAACTATGGCTACACCTTC.

This clonotype has more than one count but fewer than ten. This sequence joins TRBV2 and TRBJ2-7, with 7 bases matching TRBD1. The CDR3 loop spans 13 amino acids. The V gene's germline CDR1 is SNHLY and CDR2 FYNNEI. V lost 7 bases, J lost 3 bases, and 6 bases stayed unmatched. The CDR3 sequence is CASTPGTDYEQYF. The CDR3, as DNA: TGTGCCAGCACCCCGGGGACAGACTACGAGCAGTACTTC.

The chain links TRBV2 to TRBJ1-2; D is perhaps TRBD1 (5 bases). V shed 6 bases and J shed 8 bases, with 16 bases lying between them. The germline gives CDR1 SNHLY, CDR2 FYNNEI. This CDR3 is 13 amino acids long. The CDR3: CASSAGTRTGYTF. In nucleotides, the CDR3 is TGTGCCAGCAGCGCCGGGACGAGGACCGGCTACACCTTC.

This clonotype has more than one count but fewer than ten. The gene calls are TRBV7-2 and TRBJ2-5; 9 bases are a match to TRBD1. The CDR3 contains 16 residues. The V and J ends lost 4 bases and 4 bases, in that order; junction bases with no gene match: 10. CDR1 is SGHTA and CDR2 is FQGNSA in the germline V gene. The CDR3: CASSSTGTGMAETQYF. The CDR3 DNA reads as TGTGCCAGCAGCTCAACCGGGACAGGGATGGCAGAGACCCAGTACTTC.